A selection of T cell receptor beta chains follows, all from one sample in a study of OX40 agonist ivuxolimab in advanced cancers. Sequencing used immunoSEQ multiplex PCR; TCRdb keeps in-frame clones, though not all of them. The table records about 20,000 clones, around nine tenths of them present only once. Sequenced material: CD4+ or CD8+ T cells sorted from blood, taken in a trial of the OX40 agonist ivuxolimab. Receptors originate from an adult with an advanced solid tumor such as melanoma, head and neck, liver or kidney cancer. Both conserved end residues are part of each CDR3. The D gene is left open where the match is weak. Only part of the rows carry a size: once, few, many, or a class if the clone is expanded.

j_gene,d_gene,abundance,v_gene,CDR3nt,CDR3aa
TRBJ2-3,-,once,TRBV9,TGTGCCAGCAGCGTCCCTCAGAGGGGGGGGGACATAGATACGCAGTATTTT,CASSVPQRGGDIDTQYF
TRBJ2-1,TRBD2,-,TRBV7-2,TGTGCCAGCAGCTTAGCCCCACTAGCGGGGGGGCTAAGACACAATGAGCAGTTCTTC,CASSLAPLAGGLRHNEQFF
TRBJ1-2,-,-,TRBV7-3,TGTGCCAGCAGCTCCCCGGACGCGTATCATAACTATGGCTACACCTTC,CASSSPDAYHNYGYTF
TRBJ2-1,TRBD1,-,TRBV5-1,TGCGCCAGCAGCTTTCAGGGGGCGGGCTCCTACAATGAGCAGTTCTTC,CASSFQGAGSYNEQFF
TRBJ1-3,-,once,TRBV4-1,TGCGCCAGCAGCCAAGACATGGTCCAGACAAGAAACACCATATATTTT,CASSQDMVQTRNTIYF
TRBJ1-1,-,-,TRBV5-4,TGTGCCAGCAGCTTGGGGAGTGAAGCTTTCTTT,CASSLGSEAFF
TRBJ1-4,TRBD1,-,TRBV11-1,TGTGCCAGCAGCCCTACAGGGGCCAGCGATTGGGAAAAACTGTTTTTT,CASSPTGASDWEKLFF
TRBJ2-3,-,-,TRBV2,TGTGCCACCCGTCCCTGGCGCACAGATACGCAGTATTTT,CATRPWRTDTQYF
TRBJ2-1,-,-,TRBV27,TGTGCCAGCAGTTTTTTGCACTCCGACGCTGGCTACAATGAGCAGTTCTTC,CASSFLHSDAGYNEQFF
TRBJ2-1,-,few,TRBV19,TGTGCCAGTAGTATGGAACCAGAACTGAACAATGAGCAGTTCTTC,CASSMEPELNNEQFF